This TCR beta chain came from a study of blood T cell repertoires in COVID-19. CDR1 LGHNA and CDR2 YNFKEQ come from the germline V gene. This CDR3 comprises 14 residues. V shed 0 bases and J 6 bases; nucleotides not matched to a gene: 5. While infection was still active, Seattle patients were enrolled and then followed longitudinally. In the original analysis: Estimated nucleated cell counts came from reference gene primer amplification. Sequencing used immunoSEQ multiplex PCR; TCRdb keeps in-frame clones, though not all of them. V and J calls and clone size follow that table, whereas D and trimming were derived from the DNA. The sample consists of a few hundred thousand clones, under 85% of them appearing once.

The origin of this receptor is a woman between 25 and 40 years old with COVID-19, enrolled during active disease. V and J are TRBV4-2 and TRBJ2-7; 7 bases align to TRBD2. The sequenced sample was peripheral blood. CDR3 nucleotide sequence: TGTGCCAGCAGCCAAGAGCGAGCGGGGTCCGAGCAGTACTTC. Its translation is CASSQERAGSEQYF.